The clone carrying this TCR beta chain was detected many times. The antigen remains undetermined. With 5 bases clipped from V and 5 bases from J, the junction kept 6 bases outside the gene matches. Germline lookup yields CDR1 SGHAT and CDR2 FQNNGV. This CDR3 has 14 amino acids. These data originate in a study of T cells after yellow fever vaccination. Study background: In the case of low-cell-number fractions, SMART-Seq v4 Ultra Low Input was used for preparation. Findings of the study overall: The booster saw the reappearance of most primary-vaccination clones (approximately 97% CD4, almost 90% CD8). Secondary responses were weaker yet peaked faster, day 5 versus 15.

Universal primer sites and UMIs were introduced during 5'RACE template-switching synthesis of TCR cDNA. TCRdb re-called the 5' RACE reads with MiXCR, one entry per CDR3 protein. The sample holds 450,000 to 650,000 distinct CDR3 sequences, just over 20% seen once. The rearrangement joins TRBV11-2 to TRBJ1-1, with 9 bases that match TRBD1. The sample consisted of PBMCs, taken roughly 20 days after the first yellow fever vaccination. This TCR was recovered from a man between 18 and 29 years old who received the YFV17D yellow fever vaccine. The CDR3 region has the DNA TGTGCCAGCAGCCCCGGGACAGGGAGGACTGAAGCTTTCTTT. Translated, it gives CASSPGTGRTEAFF.